Listed below are T cell receptor beta chains from one sample, sequenced in a study of T cells after yellow fever vaccination. TCRdb reanalysed the 5' RACE reads using MiXCR and keeps one entry per CDR3 protein. The sample has about 230,000 distinct CDR3 sequences; around 6.7% are singletons. The sequences come from CD4+ T cells sorted from PBMCs, collected on the day of the yellow fever booster vaccination. The origin of the receptors is a man aged 25 to 45 who received the YFV17D yellow fever vaccine. Both conserved end residues are part of each CDR3. The D gene is left open where the match is weak. The listing skips clone size in some rows; elsewhere it reads once, few, many or a size class.

j_gene | v_gene | len | d_gene | abundance | CDR3nt | CDR3aa
TRBJ2-4 | TRBV12-3/TRBV12-4 | 14 | TRBD2 | few | TGTGCCAGCCGCCGAGCGGGAGGAGGGGACATTCAGTACTTC | CASRRAGGGDIQYF
TRBJ2-3 | TRBV5-1 | 13 | - | - | TGCGCCAGCAGCTTACGGGTATCAGATACGCAGTATTTT | CASSLRVSDTQYF
TRBJ2-5 | TRBV7-2 | 11 | - | many | TGTGCCAGCACTCCTCGCGAGACCCAGTACTTC | CASTPRETQYF
TRBJ1-3 | TRBV24-1 | 19 | - | few | TGTGCCACCAGTGACCCCCCCTCGGAGGCGAATCCCTCTGGAAACACCATATATTTT | CATSDPPSEANPSGNTIYF
TRBJ1-1 | TRBV12-3/TRBV12-4 | 12 | - | - | TGTGCCAGCAGTAGACGAACCACTGAAGCTTTCTTT | CASSRRTTEAFF
TRBJ2-1 | TRBV10-3 | 15 | TRBD1 | many | TGTGCCATCAGTCAGGACAGGGGAGGCATAAATGAGCAGTTCTTC | CAISQDRGGINEQFF
TRBJ2-3 | TRBV18 | 13 | - | - | TGTGCCAGCTCACCACCAGGTCGAGATACGCAGTATTTT | CASSPPGRDTQYF
TRBJ1-1 | TRBV20-1 | 12 | TRBD1 | many | TGCAGTGTTGGACAGGCGGATACTGAAGCTTTCTTT | CSVGQADTEAFF
TRBJ2-7 | TRBV5-1 | 14 | TRBD1 | many | TGCGCCAGCAGCAACCGGACAGGGCCCTACGAGCAGTACTTC | CASSNRTGPYEQYF
TRBJ2-5 | TRBV3-1 | 13 | - | many | TGTGCCAGCAGCCAAGATGGGGGAGAGACCCAGTACTTC | CASSQDGGETQYF
TRBJ2-1 | TRBV7-2 | 15 | - | many | TGTGCCAGCAGCTTAGTTCGCGGTCGTCACAATGAGCAGTTCTTC | CASSLVRGRHNEQFF
TRBJ2-2 | TRBV15 | 17 | TRBD2 | many | TGTGCCACCAGCAGAGCCCCTAGCGGGAGTGGGACCGGGGAGCTGTTTTTT | CATSRAPSGSGTGELFF
TRBJ2-7 | TRBV12-3/TRBV12-4 | 12 | - | many | TGTGCCAGCAGTTTGGCCCCTCGAGAGCAGTACTTC | CASSLAPREQYF
TRBJ2-1 | TRBV12-3/TRBV12-4 | 15 | - | few | TGTGCCAGCAGCTGGAGCAATGAATGCTACAATGAGCAGTTCTTC | CASSWSNECYNEQFF